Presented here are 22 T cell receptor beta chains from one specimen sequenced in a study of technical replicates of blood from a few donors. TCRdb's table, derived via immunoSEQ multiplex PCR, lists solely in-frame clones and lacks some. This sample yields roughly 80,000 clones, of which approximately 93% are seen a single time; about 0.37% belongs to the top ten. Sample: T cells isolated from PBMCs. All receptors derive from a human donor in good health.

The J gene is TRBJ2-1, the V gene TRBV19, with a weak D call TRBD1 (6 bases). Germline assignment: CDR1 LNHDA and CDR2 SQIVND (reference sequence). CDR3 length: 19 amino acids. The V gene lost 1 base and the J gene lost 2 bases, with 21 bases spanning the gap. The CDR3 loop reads CASSIVHHSGERPYNEQFF. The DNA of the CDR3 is TGTGCCAGTAGTATAGTTCACCACTCAGGGGAACGGCCCTACAATGAGCAGTTCTTC. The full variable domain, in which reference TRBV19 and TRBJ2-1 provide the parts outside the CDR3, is DGGITQSPKYLFRKEGQNVTLSCEQNLNHDAMYWYRQDPGQGLRLIYYSQIVNDFQKGDIAEGYSVSREKKESFPLTVTSAQKNPTAFYLCASSIVHHSGERPYNEQFFGPGTRLTVL.

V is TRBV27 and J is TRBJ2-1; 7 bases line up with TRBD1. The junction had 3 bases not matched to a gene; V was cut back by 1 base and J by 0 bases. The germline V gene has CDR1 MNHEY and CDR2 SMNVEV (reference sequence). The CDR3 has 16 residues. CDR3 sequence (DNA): TGTGCCAGCAGTTTATGGGGACAGAGCTCCTACAATGAGCAGTTCTTC. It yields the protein CASSLWGQSSYNEQFF.

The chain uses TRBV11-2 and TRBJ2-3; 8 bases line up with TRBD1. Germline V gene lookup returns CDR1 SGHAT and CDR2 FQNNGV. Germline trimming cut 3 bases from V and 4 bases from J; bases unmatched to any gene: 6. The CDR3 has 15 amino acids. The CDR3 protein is CASSLAGGFADTQYF. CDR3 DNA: TGTGCCAGCAGCTTGGCAGGGGGCTTCGCAGATACGCAGTATTTT.

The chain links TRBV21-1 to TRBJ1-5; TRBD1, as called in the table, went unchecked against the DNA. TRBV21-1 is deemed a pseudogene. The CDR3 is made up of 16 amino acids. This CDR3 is CASSEYRDRDGQPQHF. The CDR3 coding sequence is TGTGCCAGCAGCGAATACCGGGACAGGGATGGACAGCCCCAGCATTTT.

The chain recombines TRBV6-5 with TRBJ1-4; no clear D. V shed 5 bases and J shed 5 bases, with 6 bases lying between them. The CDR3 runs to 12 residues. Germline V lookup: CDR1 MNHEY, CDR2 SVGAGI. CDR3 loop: CASSALNEKLFF. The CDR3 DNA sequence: TGTGCCAGCAGTGCCCTAAATGAAAAACTGTTTTTT.

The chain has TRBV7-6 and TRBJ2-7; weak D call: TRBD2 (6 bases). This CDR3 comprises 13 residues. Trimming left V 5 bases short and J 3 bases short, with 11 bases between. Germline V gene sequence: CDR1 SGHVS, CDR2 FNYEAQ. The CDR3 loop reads CASSTGTRYEQYF. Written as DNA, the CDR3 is TGTGCCAGCAGCACTGGGACTCGCTACGAGCAGTACTTC.

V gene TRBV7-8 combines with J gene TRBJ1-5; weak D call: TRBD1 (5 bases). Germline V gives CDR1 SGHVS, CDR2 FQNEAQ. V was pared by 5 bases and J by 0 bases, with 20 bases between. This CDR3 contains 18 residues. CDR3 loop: CASSTQEGRQFSNQPQHF. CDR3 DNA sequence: TGTGCCAGCAGCACCCAGGAGGGGCGGCAATTTAGCAATCAGCCCCAGCATTTT.

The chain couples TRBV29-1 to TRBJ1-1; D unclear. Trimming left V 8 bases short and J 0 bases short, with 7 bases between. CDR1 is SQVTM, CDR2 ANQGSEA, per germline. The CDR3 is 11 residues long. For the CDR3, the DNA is TGCAGCTACATGCTGAACACTGAAGCTTTCTTT. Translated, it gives CSYMLNTEAFF.

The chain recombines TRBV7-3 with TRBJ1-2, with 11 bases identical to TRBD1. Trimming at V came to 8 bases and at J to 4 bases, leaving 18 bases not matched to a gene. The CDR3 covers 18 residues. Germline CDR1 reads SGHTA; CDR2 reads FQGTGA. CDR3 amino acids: CASPKVNPSGTGGYGYTF. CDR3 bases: TGTGCCAGCCCTAAAGTAAATCCTTCGGGGACAGGGGGCTATGGCTACACCTTC.

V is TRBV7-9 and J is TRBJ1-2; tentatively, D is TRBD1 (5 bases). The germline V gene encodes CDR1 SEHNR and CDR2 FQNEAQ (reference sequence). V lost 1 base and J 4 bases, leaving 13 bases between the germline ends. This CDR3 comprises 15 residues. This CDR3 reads CASSLGSQGGYGYTF. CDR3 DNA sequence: TGTGCCAGCAGCTTAGGGAGTCAGGGAGGCTATGGCTACACCTTC. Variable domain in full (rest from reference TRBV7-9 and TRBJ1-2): DTGVSQNPRHKITKRGQNVTFRCDPISEHNRLYWYRQTLGQGPEFLTYFQNEAQLEKSRLLSDRFSAERPKGSFSTLEIQRTEQGDSAMYLCASSLGSQGGYGYTFGSGTRLTVV.

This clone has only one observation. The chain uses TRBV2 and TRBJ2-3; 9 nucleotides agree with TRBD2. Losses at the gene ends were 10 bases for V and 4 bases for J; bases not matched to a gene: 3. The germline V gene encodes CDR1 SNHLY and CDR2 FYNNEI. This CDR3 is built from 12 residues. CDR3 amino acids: CATQREADTQYF. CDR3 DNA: TGTGCCACTCAGCGGGAGGCAGATACGCAGTATTTT.

This CDR3 reads CASSIGRGGNQPQHF. The DNA of the CDR3 is TGTGCCAGCAGTATCGGGAGGGGGGGCAATCAGCCCCAGCATTTT. The chain links TRBV27 to TRBJ1-5, with D perhaps matching TRBD1 (6 bases). In germline, CDR1 is MNHEY, CDR2 SMNVEV (reference sequence). The CDR3 is made up of 15 amino acids. Trimming left V 5 bases short and J 2 bases short, with 13 bases between.

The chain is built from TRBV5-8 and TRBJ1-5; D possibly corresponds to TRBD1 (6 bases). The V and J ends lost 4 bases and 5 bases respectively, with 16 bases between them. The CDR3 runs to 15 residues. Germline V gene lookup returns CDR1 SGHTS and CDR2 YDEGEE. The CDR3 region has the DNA TGTGCCAGCAGCCGGGGAGGGGGGAATCATCAGCCCCAGCATTTT. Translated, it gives CASSRGGGNHQPQHF.

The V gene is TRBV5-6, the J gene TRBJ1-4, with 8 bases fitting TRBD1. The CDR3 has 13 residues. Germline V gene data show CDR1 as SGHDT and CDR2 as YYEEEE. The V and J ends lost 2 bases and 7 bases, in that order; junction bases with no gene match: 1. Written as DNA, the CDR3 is TGTGCCAGCAGCTTCGGACAGGGTGAAAAACTGTTTTTT. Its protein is CASSFGQGEKLFF.

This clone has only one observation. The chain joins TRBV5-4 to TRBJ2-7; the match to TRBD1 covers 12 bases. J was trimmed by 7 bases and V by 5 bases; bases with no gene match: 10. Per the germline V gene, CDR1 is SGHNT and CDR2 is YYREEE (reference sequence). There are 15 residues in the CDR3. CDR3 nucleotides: TGTGCCAGCAGAGAAGTGGGACAGGGGGCAAGAGAGCAGTACTTC. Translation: CASREVGQGAREQYF.

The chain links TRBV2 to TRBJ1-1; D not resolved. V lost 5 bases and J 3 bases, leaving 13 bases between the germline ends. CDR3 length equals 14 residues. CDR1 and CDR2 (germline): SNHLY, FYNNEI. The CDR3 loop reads CASSQLLLDTEAFF. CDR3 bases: TGTGCCAGCAGTCAACTATTACTAGACACTGAAGCTTTCTTT. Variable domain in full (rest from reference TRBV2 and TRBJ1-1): EPEVTQTPSHQVTQMGQEVILRCVPISNHLYFYWYRQILGQKVEFLVSFYNNEISEKSEIFDDQFSVERPDGSNFTLKIRSTKLEDSAMYFCASSQLLLDTEAFFGQGTRLTVV.

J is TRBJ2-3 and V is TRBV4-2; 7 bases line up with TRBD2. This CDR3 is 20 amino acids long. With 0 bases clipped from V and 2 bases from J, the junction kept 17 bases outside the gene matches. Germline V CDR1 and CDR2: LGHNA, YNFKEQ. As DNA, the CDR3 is TGTGCCAGCAGCCAAGATTCCTGGGCAGTGGGAGGGGAGGACACAGATACGCAGTATTTT. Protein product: CASSQDSWAVGGEDTDTQYF.

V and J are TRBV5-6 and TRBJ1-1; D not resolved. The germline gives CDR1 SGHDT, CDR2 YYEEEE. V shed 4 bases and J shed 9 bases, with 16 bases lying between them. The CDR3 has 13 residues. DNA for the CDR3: TGTGCCAGCAGCCCCAAGGATAGACTGCAAGCTTTCTTT. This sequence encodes CASSPKDRLQAFF.

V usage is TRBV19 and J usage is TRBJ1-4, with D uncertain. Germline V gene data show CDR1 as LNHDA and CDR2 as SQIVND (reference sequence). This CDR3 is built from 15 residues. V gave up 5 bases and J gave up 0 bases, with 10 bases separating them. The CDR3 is CASSYYAATNEKLFF. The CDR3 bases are TGTGCCAGTAGTTACTACGCCGCAACTAATGAAAAACTGTTTTTT. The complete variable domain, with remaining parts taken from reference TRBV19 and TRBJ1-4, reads DGGITQSPKYLFRKEGQNVTLSCEQNLNHDAMYWYRQDPGQGLRLIYYSQIVNDFQKGDIAEGYSVSREKKESFPLTVTSAQKNPTAFYLCASSYYAATNEKLFFGSGTQLSVL.

The CDR3 coding sequence is TGTGCCAGCAGCCAAGAACCGCCTAGCGGGAGGTTCCTGGAAGAGACCCAGTACTTC. Translation gives CASSQEPPSGRFLEETQYF. The chain is built from TRBV4-2 and TRBJ2-5, with 11 bases lining up with TRBD2. This CDR3 comprises 19 residues. Trimming cost V 0 bases and J 3 bases; bases outside gene matches: 12. Germline V lookup: CDR1 LGHNA, CDR2 YNFKEQ.

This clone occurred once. CDR3 in amino acids: CASSLQPGVTYEQYF. CDR3 nucleotide sequence: TGCGCCAGCAGCTTACAACCGGGAGTCACGTACGAGCAGTACTTC. The chain is built from TRBV5-1 and TRBJ2-7; tentatively, D is TRBD2 (6 bases). CDR1 and CDR2 from the germline V gene are SGHRS and YFSETQ. The V end lost 2 bases, the J end lost 4 bases, and 16 bases lay between the germline ends. This CDR3 is 15 amino acids long.

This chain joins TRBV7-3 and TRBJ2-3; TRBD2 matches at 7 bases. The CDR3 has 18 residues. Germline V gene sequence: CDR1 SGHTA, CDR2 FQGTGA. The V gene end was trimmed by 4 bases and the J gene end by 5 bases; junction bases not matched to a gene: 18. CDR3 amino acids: CASSSREDGPPLGDTQYF. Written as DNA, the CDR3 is TGTGCCAGCAGCTCTCGGGAGGACGGCCCACCTCTGGGAGATACGCAGTATTTT. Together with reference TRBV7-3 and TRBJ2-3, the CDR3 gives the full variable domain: GAGVSQTPSNKVTEKGKYVELRCDPISGHTALYWYRQSLGQGPEFLIYFQGTGAADDSGLPNDRFFAVRPEGSVSTLKIQRTERGDSAVYLCASSSREDGPPLGDTQYFGPGTRLTVL.